These T cell receptor beta chains were read from a single sample in a study of T cell responses to AZD1222 COVID-19 vaccine. Method: immunoSEQ multiplex PCR; TCRdb's copy keeps in-frame clones and lacks some. The data show tens of thousands of clones, with roughly 90% seen just once and around 10% held by the top ten. The sample was peripheral blood, taken 28 days after the second AZD1222 dose. These receptors were obtained from an adult who received the AZD1222 COVID-19 vaccine. CDR3s leave out the opening cysteine and the closing phenylalanine or tryptophan.

j_call v_call cdr3_aa
TRBJ1-1 TRBV7-8 ASSPWGGQGVGAF
TRBJ1-5 TRBV12-2 ASHSGFTQPQH
TRBJ1-2 TRBV6-5 ASSPRTGNYGYT
TRBJ2-7 TRBV19 ASSISASGTGSYEQY
TRBJ2-7 TRBV12-5 AGARLGGLPYEQY
TRBJ2-7 TRBV6-5 ASSLGTAII
TRBJ1-6 TRBV7-9 ASSSSSGQGVSPLH
TRBJ1-4 TRBV4-3 ASSQGVQNGGLF
TRBJ1-3 TRBV20-1 SARVGNTIY
TRBJ2-1 TRBV7-9 ASETGGHNEQF
TRBJ1-3 TRBV15 ATSRDRTGNTIY
TRBJ2-7 TRBV19 ASSITHGYEQY
TRBJ1-2 TRBV19 ASVQGARYGYT
TRBJ1-1 TRBV14 ASSQLTVWDTEAF
TRBJ2-5 TRBV11-2 ASSLQETQY
TRBJ2-2 TRBV6-2/TRBV6-3 ASSRPGVTGELF
TRBJ2-5 TRBV6-5 ASSPGQGGQETQY
TRBJ1-2 TRBV6-6 ASRYTNYGYT
TRBJ1-6 TRBV27 ASSLRDDGGSSYNSPLH
TRBJ2-2 TRBV5-4 ASSGTNTGELF
TRBJ2-3 TRBV4-1 ASSPLEERSTDTQY
TRBJ1-4 TRBV16 ASSHRGQANEKLF
TRBJ2-7 TRBV5-1 ASRGGPFSYEQY
TRBJ1-5 TRBV7-8 ASSADSYSNQPQH
TRBJ1-1 TRBV5-6 ASQRSNTEAF
TRBJ2-7 TRBV7-9 ASSQNRGRGSYEQY
TRBJ1-2 TRBV5-1 ASSLEYAYYGYT
TRBJ1-6 TRBV2 ASSESMGYNSPLH
TRBJ2-1 TRBV4-3 ASSQETGPYNEQF
TRBJ1-3 TRBV11-2 ASSRYRGNTIY
TRBJ1-2 TRBV15 ATSRDRKGTEYGYT
TRBJ2-2 TRBV7-3 ASSNPGGELF
TRBJ2-1 TRBV9 ASSVVRPGYNEQF
TRBJ2-7 TRBV7-8 ASRLDGVHEQY
TRBJ2-7 TRBV27 ASSRPNRVTYEQY
TRBJ1-5 TRBV2 ASSRDRGDQPQH
TRBJ1-1 TRBV6-5 ASSYRGREAF
TRBJ2-1 TRBV6-5 ASRTGGPAFNEQF
TRBJ2-1 TRBV5-1 ASSMDGYNEQF
TRBJ2-1 TRBV7-9 ASSFQLAGFDEQF
TRBJ1-1 TRBV2 ASSDGLNTEAF
TRBJ1-1 TRBV11-3 ASSPWDRGLNTEAF
TRBJ1-1 TRBV29-1 SASTGGDTEAF
TRBJ1-4 TRBV9 ASRAGENNEKLF
TRBJ1-5 TRBV6-6 ASSYGQGRGNQPQH
TRBJ1-2 TRBV6-5 ASSTASTNYGYT
TRBJ2-3 TRBV5-6 ASSFGLAGRTDTQY
TRBJ1-1 TRBV29-1 SVVVVRRAEAF
TRBJ2-7 TRBV29-1 SVSGGGEQY
TRBJ1-2 TRBV6-5 ASSYEPGGDGYT
TRBJ1-2 TRBV4-2 ASSHPRGGTNYGYT
TRBJ1-2 TRBV7-9 ASSFDPWDYGYT
TRBJ2-2 TRBV28 ASIPGGTQLNTGELF
TRBJ2-7 TRBV27 ASSPVWVGPSYEQY
TRBJ1-1 TRBV7-9 ASSSGDRVWGTEAF
TRBJ2-7 TRBV18 ASSPRPGTGGEQY
TRBJ2-7 TRBV5-6 ASSSPGQSYEQY
TRBJ1-2 TRBV4-2 ASSQDGVNYGYT